This T cell receptor (beta chain) was retrieved from a study of beta chain features in type 1 diabetes. Study outcomes and limitations: For cells with high TCR expression, cDNA sequencing could yield over-representation. Among type 1 diabetes patients, VDJ junctions had fewer insertions and more deletions. In all four CD4+ subsets, TCRB CDR3 length was significantly, moderately reduced in type 1 diabetes.

On this clone: The antigen remains unidentified.

The single heparinised draw taken from each donor contained 90 to 150 mL of blood on average. Reverse transcribing all isolated RNA meant expressed TCRB transcripts were sequenced. Profiling relied on immunoSEQ multiplex PCR, and the TCRdb table lists in-frame clones only, not all of them. The sample holds under 550,000 clones, approximately 10% seen once. The origin of this receptor is a woman under 30 in good health. Sequencing was performed on naive CD4+ T cells from blood.

The CDR3 reads CASSNRAGANVLTF. The CDR3 nucleotides read TGCGCCAGCAGCAACAGGGCTGGGGCCAACGTCCTGACTTTC. The chain employs TRBV4-3 and TRBJ2-6, with D tentatively TRBD1 (6 bases). The ends were cut back, 5 bases at V and 2 bases at J, with 7 bases in the middle. The CDR3 spans 14 residues. The germline CDR1 and CDR2 sequences are LGHNA and YSLEER.